The next 12 T cell receptor beta chains were all read from a single sample in a study of T-cell reconstitution after alpha-beta-depleted transplantation in children. Unique molecular identifiers were incorporated during preparation of the TCRbeta library. TCRdb re-analysed the PCR reads in MiXCR, keeping a single row per CDR3 protein. The sample contains roughly 190,000 distinct CDR3 sequences, roughly 15% of which appear only once. The starting material was PBMCs from the stem cell graft donor, obtained from the stem cell graft. These receptor sequences come from a human donor who donated a stem cell graft to a child with acute lymphoblastic leukemia.

The sample holds many counts of this clonotype. The chain couples TRBV6-1 to TRBJ2-5; 7 bases fit TRBD1. CDR1 and CDR2 (germline): MNHNS, SASEGT. This CDR3 region has 19 residues. V shed 3 bases, J shed 3 bases, and the junction held 19 bases outside the gene matches. CDR3 coding DNA: TGTGCCAGCAGTGACGCGGTAGGCGCTTCGGGACAGCAAAAAGAGACCCAGTACTTC. Amino acid sequence: CASSDAVGASGQQKETQYF.

This clonotype came up many times. CDR3 region: CSLWTGGGYTF. The DNA for the CDR3 is TGCAGCCTGTGGACAGGCGGTGGCTACACCTTC. The chain uses TRBV29-1 and TRBJ1-2; TRBD1 matches 7 bases. Germline CDR1 reads SQVTM; CDR2 reads ANQGSEA. This CDR3 spans 11 amino acids. V shed 8 bases, J shed 7 bases, and the junction held 7 bases outside the gene matches.

This clonotype has a count of ten or more. CDR3 residues: CSVGPGTEAFF. CDR3 nucleotide sequence: TGCAGCGTGGGGCCGGGGACTGAAGCTTTCTTT. The chain carries TRBV29-1 and TRBJ1-1, with a tentative D call TRBD1 (5 bases). V was clipped by 6 bases and J by 5 bases, with 10 bases between them. Germline CDR1 is SQVTM and CDR2 is ANQGSEA. The CDR3 is 11 residues long. The full variable domain, completed using reference TRBV29-1 and TRBJ1-1, is SAVISQKPSRDICQRGTSLTIQCQVDSQVTMMFWYRQQPGQSLTLIATANQGSEATYESGFVIDKFPISRPNLTFSTLTVSNMSPEDSSIYLCSVGPGTEAFFGQGTRLTVV.

This clonotype was found many times. The chain combines TRBV29-1 with TRBJ2-3; TRBD1 matches 8 bases. Unmatched junction bases numbered 5, after V lost 4 bases and J lost 5 bases. Germline values: CDR1 SQVTM, CDR2 ANQGSEA. The CDR3 spans 13 residues. The CDR3, as DNA: TGCAGCGTTGGAGACAGGGGAGGAGATACGCAGTATTTT. Translated, it gives CSVGDRGGDTQYF.

This clonotype was found many times. The genes are TRBV2 and TRBJ2-1, with 7 bases lining up with TRBD1. V lost 3 bases to trimming and J lost 7 bases; unmatched junction nucleotides: 6. CDR1 and CDR2 from the germline V gene are SNHLY and FYNNEI. The CDR3 contains 14 residues. CDR3 nucleotide sequence: TGTGCCAGCAGTGACTTGACAGGGAGAAATGAGCAGTTCTTC. Protein: CASSDLTGRNEQFF.

This clonotype was seen only a few times. The genes are TRBV18 and TRBJ2-7, with TRBD1 matching over 9 bases. CDR1 and CDR2 from the germline V gene are KGHSH and LQKENI. Unmatched junction bases numbered 1, after V lost 5 bases and J lost 2 bases. The CDR3 has 13 residues. This chain's CDR3 is CASSGTGTYEQYF. The DNA for the CDR3 is TGTGCCAGCTCAGGGACAGGGACCTACGAGCAGTACTTC.

This clonotype was counted ten times or more. The chain links TRBV10-3 to TRBJ2-7; 8 bases fit TRBD2. This CDR3 region has 16 residues. Trimming at V came to 0 bases and at J to 4 bases, leaving 8 bases not matched to a gene. Germline CDR1 ENHRY, CDR2 SYGVKD. CDR3 residues: CAISESPSGSAYEQYF. In DNA form, the CDR3 reads TGTGCCATCAGTGAGTCTCCGAGCGGGAGCGCGTACGAGCAGTACTTC.

This clonotype was seen at least ten times. V and J are TRBV27 and TRBJ2-7; possible D gene TRBD2, 6 bases. Germline V lookup: CDR1 MNHEY, CDR2 SMNVEV (reference sequence). The CDR3 covers 15 residues. Trimming cost V 1 base and J 0 bases, with 10 bases left between them. The CDR3 DNA is TGTGCCAGCAGTTTATTGCGGGAAAGCTCCTACGAGCAGTACTTC. It codes for CASSLLRESSYEQYF.

This chain uses TRBV5-1 with TRBJ1-2, with 8 positions matching TRBD1. J was trimmed by 2 bases and V by 5 bases; bases with no gene match: 5. CDR1 SGHRS and CDR2 YFSETQ come from the germline V gene. The CDR3 runs to 14 residues. The CDR3 loop reads CASRPGGENYGYTF. The CDR3 bases are TGCGCCAGCAGGCCAGGGGGCGAAAACTATGGCTACACCTTC.

The sample holds many counts of this clonotype. This chain links TRBV6-5 with TRBJ2-5, with D hard to call. Germline values: CDR1 MNHEY, CDR2 SVGAGI. The CDR3 runs 12 residues. V was cut by 5 bases and J by 1 base, with 5 bases left in between. The CDR3 DNA is TGTGCCAGCAGTCGCGTCCAAGAGACCCAGTACTTC. Translating gives CASSRVQETQYF.

In DNA, the CDR3 is TGCAGCGTTGAGGGGGGTTGGGACAAGGTCAACGAAGCTTTCTTT. Amino acids: CSVEGGWDKVNEAFF. The chain couples TRBV29-1 to TRBJ1-1; D might be TRBD1 (6 bases). Germline V gives CDR1 SQVTM, CDR2 ANQGSEA. The CDR3 sequence is 15 residues long. V was trimmed by 3 bases and J by 8 bases, leaving 22 bases between them.

Ten or more counts support this clonotype. The chain recombines TRBV7-8 with TRBJ2-5, with 10 bases that match TRBD1. J gave up 5 bases and V 4 bases, and 7 bases lay outside the gene matches. The germline V gene has CDR1 SGHVS and CDR2 FQNEAQ. There are 15 residues in the CDR3. CDR3 region: CASSSTGGADETQYF. CDR3 nucleotides: TGTGCCAGCAGCTCGACAGGGGGCGCGGATGAGACCCAGTACTTC.